The rows below give T cell receptor beta chains drawn from one sample of a study of Ad26.COV2.S vaccination and SARS-CoV-2 variants. Measured with immunoSEQ multiplex PCR; TCRdb has only the in-frame clones, and not every one. The sample records hundreds of thousands of clones, roughly 90% being singletons. The starting material was peripheral blood, obtained in a trial of Ad26.COV2.S vaccine versus placebo. The receptor set was obtained from a person aged 18-60 years who received the Ad26.COV2.S COVID-19 vaccine or a placebo. Each CDR3 is given without its conserved first and last residue. Where a row states a size, it is once, few, many or the class of an expanded clone; other rows omit it.

TRBV5-1	-	TRBJ1-4	ASSWTGRATNEKLF
TRBV5-1	-	TRBJ2-2	ASSLEGWNTGELF
TRBV6-5	-	TRBJ1-1	ASSLLGETEAF
TRBV5-6	-	TRBJ2-1	ASSGAEQTYNEQF
TRBV18	-	TRBJ2-3	ASSPRLAGGSTDTQY
TRBV11-3	-	TRBJ2-1	ASSLEGQGFSNEQF
TRBV19	once	TRBJ2-2	ASSAHPGNTGELF
TRBV19	-	TRBJ2-3	ASSIEASGRDTQY
TRBV29-1	-	TRBJ1-5	SVTGTSSGSNQPQH
TRBV18	-	TRBJ1-6	ASSPVGESPLH
TRBV18	-	TRBJ1-1	ASSRGQENTEAF
TRBV27	-	TRBJ1-5	ASSFWGDQPQH
TRBV2	-	TRBJ2-1	ASTLWRERDNEQF
TRBV16	-	TRBJ1-5	ASSQTGANEQGVRGNQPQH